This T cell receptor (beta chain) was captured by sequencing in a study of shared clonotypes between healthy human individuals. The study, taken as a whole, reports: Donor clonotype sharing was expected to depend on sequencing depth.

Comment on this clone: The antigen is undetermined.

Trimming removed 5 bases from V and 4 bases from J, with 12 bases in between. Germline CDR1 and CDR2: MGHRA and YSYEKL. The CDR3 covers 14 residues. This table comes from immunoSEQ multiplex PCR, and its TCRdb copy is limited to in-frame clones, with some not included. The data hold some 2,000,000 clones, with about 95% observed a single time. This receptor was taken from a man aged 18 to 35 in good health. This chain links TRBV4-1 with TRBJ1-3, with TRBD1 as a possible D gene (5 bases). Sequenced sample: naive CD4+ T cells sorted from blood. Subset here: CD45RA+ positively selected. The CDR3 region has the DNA TGCGCCAGCAGCGGGGCGGGGAGCGGAAACACCATATATTTT. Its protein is CASSGAGSGNTIYF.